This entry describes one TCR beta chain. The participants were between roughly 18 and 100 years old and came from 24 US areas. Participant reports of clinical history set cohort assignment. Only in-frame clones appear in the TCRdb table, and some are missing; sequencing was by immunoSEQ multiplex PCR. The sample includes over 250,000 clones, about 93% of them seen just once. This specimen comes from a study of blood T cell repertoires in COVID-19. Study details: Nucleic acid was either cDNA or gDNA, and it came from T cells, B-cell-depleted T cells, or PBMCs.

CDR1 is LGHNA, CDR2 YNFKEQ, per germline. CDR3 size: 17 residues. With 0 bases removed from V and 0 bases from J, the gap between germline ends came to 14 bases. Sequencing was performed on PBMCs or T cells enriched from blood (not recorded which). The sequence was obtained from a woman under 40 who had recovered from COVID-19. This chain links TRBV4-2 with TRBJ1-1; D possibly corresponds to TRBD1 (6 bases). The CDR3 DNA reads TGTGCCAGCAGCCAAGATTCGAGGGGGAGAATGAACACTGAAGCTTTCTTT. This codes for CASSQDSRGRMNTEAFF.